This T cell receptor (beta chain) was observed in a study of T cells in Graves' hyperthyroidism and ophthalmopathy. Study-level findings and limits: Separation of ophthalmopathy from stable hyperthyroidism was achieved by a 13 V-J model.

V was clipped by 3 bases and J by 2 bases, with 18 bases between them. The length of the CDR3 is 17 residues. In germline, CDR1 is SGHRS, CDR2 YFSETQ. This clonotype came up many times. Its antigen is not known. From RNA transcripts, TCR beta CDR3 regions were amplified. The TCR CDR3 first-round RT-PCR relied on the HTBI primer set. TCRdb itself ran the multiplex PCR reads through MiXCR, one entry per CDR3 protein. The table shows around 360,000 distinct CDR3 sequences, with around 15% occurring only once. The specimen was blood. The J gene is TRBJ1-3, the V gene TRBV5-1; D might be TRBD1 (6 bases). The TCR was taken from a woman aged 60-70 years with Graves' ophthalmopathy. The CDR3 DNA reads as TGCGCCAGCAGCTACGACGGAGGGAGGGGGACTGGAAACACCATATATTTT. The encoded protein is CASSYDGGRGTGNTIYF. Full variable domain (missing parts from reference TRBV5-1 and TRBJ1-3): KAGVTQTPRYLIKTRGQQVTLSCSPISGHRSVSWYQQTPGQGLQFLFEYFSETQRNKGNFPGRFSGRQFSNSRSEMNVSTLELGDSALYLCASSYDGGRGTGNTIYFGEGSWLTVV.